A selection of T cell receptor beta chains follows, all from one sample in a study of blood T cell repertoires in COVID-19. Data came from immunoSEQ multiplex PCR; TCRdb stores just in-frame clones and leaves some out. The table shows about 320,000 clones, with 85% to 95% occurring only once. The sequenced sample consisted of PBMCs or T cells enriched from blood (not recorded which). The receptor set was obtained from a woman between 25 and 40 years old who had been exposed to COVID-19. CDR3s include the opening cysteine and the closing phenylalanine or tryptophan. The order of the fields is J gene, V gene, D gene, CDR3 protein, CDR3 DNA. A D gene is named only where the DNA matches it firmly.

J: TRBJ1-2
V: TRBV4-3
D: TRBD1
CDR3: CASSPQSGQGYYGYTF
DNA: TGCGCCAGCAGTCCCCAGTCGGGACAGGGGTACTATGGCTACACCTTC

J: TRBJ1-6
V: TRBV19
D: TRBD1
CDR3: CASRITGGSYNSPLHF
DNA: TGTGCCAGTAGAATCACAGGGGGCTCCTATAATTCACCCCTCCACTTT

J: TRBJ1-1
V: TRBV5-1
D: TRBD1
CDR3: CASSWTGANTEAFF
DNA: TGCGCCAGCAGCTGGACAGGGGCGAACACTGAAGCTTTCTTT

J: TRBJ1-1
V: TRBV6-5
D: TRBD1
CDR3: CASSPQGGGTEAFF
DNA: TGTGCCAGCAGTCCTCAAGGGGGCGGCACTGAAGCTTTCTTT

J: TRBJ2-3
V: TRBV3-1/TRBV3-2
D: TRBD2
CDR3: CASSQVTSGSTDTQYF
DNA: TGTGCCAGCAGCCAAGTCACTAGCGGGAGCACAGATACGCAGTATTTT

J: TRBJ2-7
V: TRBV4-3
D: -
CDR3: CASSQVIGDYEQYF
DNA: TGCGCCAGCAGCCAAGTGATCGGGGACTACGAGCAGTACTTC

J: TRBJ2-7
V: TRBV5-1
D: -
CDR3: CASSLAWDTKNEQYF
DNA: TGCGCCAGCAGCTTGGCCTGGGACACCAAGAACGAGCAGTACTTC

J: TRBJ2-7
V: TRBV3-1/TRBV3-2
D: TRBD1
CDR3: CASSQGGTASRRYF
DNA: TGTGCCAGCAGCCAAGGTGGGACAGCTTCTCGCCGGTACTTC

J: TRBJ1-1
V: TRBV3-1/TRBV3-2
D: -
CDR3: CASSQGRRNTEAFF
DNA: TGTGCCAGCAGCCAAGGAAGGAGGAACACTGAAGCTTTCTTT

J: TRBJ1-2
V: TRBV6-1
D: -
CDR3: CASSEEGRATNGYTF
DNA: TGTGCCAGCAGTGAAGAGGGGAGGGCAACAAATGGCTACACCTTC